The source of this TCR beta chain is a study of blood T cells in healthy people across ages. Regarding the study as a whole: Since the PBMCs were unsorted, naive and antigen-experienced cells could not be conclusively compared. Across the age range, TCR beta diversity per million T cells fell in a roughly linear way.

This clonotype has a handful of counts. Its matching antigen is unknown. The CDR3 is 20 residues long. V dropped 4 bases and J dropped 8; count of bases not matched to a gene: 22. Germline V gene data show CDR1 as SGHRS and CDR2 as YFSETQ. Primers used in a second PCR of roughly 7 to 12 cycles were a sample-barcoded 5' primer and a J-beta primer mix. Each cDNA molecule, via a template-switch adaptor with 12 random nucleotides, was tagged. Any given sample supplied a minimum of 2.5 million CDR3-containing paired-end reads. From the 5' RACE reads, TCRdb called clonotypes with MiXCR, one entry per CDR3 protein. The data show 1,500,000 or so distinct CDR3 sequences, 59% seen once.

Sequencing was done on a sample of blood. This chain links TRBV5-1 with TRBJ2-1; 12 bases line up with TRBD1. This TCR derives from a man aged 18 to 29 in good health. The CDR3 DNA reads as TGCGCCAGCAGCGCACGGGGGACAGGGGGCTACACACACCACACCGATGAGCAGTTCTTC. As protein: CASSARGTGGYTHHTDEQFF.